The clone carrying this T cell receptor (beta chain) appeared a few times. The sample belongs to a study of blood T cell repertoires in COVID-19. Original analysis: Amplified reference gene primers provided the basis for estimating nucleated cell counts. Assay used: immunoSEQ multiplex PCR; TCRdb lists only in-frame clones, some missing. V and J calls and clone size are those listed in that table; D and trimming were worked out from the DNA. The sample yields 95,000 to 150,000 clones, approximately 80% seen once. The CDR3 contains 13 residues. V was trimmed by 4 bases and J by 1 base, leaving 8 bases between them. Per the germline V gene, CDR1 is SGDLS and CDR2 is YYNGEE.

The chain is built from TRBV9 and TRBJ1-1; D call uncertain. Sequenced: peripheral blood. The clonotype comes from a middle-aged man with active or convalescent COVID-19. DNA of the CDR3: TGTGCCAGCAGCCCGGACTGGAACACTGAAGCTTTCTTT. This encodes CASSPDWNTEAFF.